The sequence of this T cell receptor beta chain was determined in a study of glioma-infiltrating T cells. Study-level background: Dexamethasone exposure before glioma surgery was limited to six or fewer days.

On this clonotype itself: Its target is not known.

The CDR3 is 12 amino acids. Germline V gene sequence: CDR1 SGHTA, CDR2 FQGNSA. Broader study findings: Patients with low tissue-blood divergence carried a signature set of shared blood CDR3 motifs. Tissue and blood shared very few CDR3 sequences. Above-expected tissue-blood divergence occurred in all gliomas, most in low-grade ones.

Amplification of TCR alpha and beta CDR3 regions from RNA used iRepertoire nested multiplex PCR. TCRdb passed the multiplex PCR reads through MiXCR, listing each CDR3 protein once. In the table there are about 400,000 distinct CDR3 sequences, roughly two fifths of which are singletons. This clonotype originated in a human donor with low-grade glioma or glioblastoma, undergoing nonglioma brain surgery, or in good health (not recorded which). Material for sequencing was glioma tissue, nonneoplastic brain tissue, or PBMCs (not recorded which). The genes are TRBV7-2 and TRBJ2-7; D gene ambiguous. The end of the DNA is better explained by TRBJ2-1, so the J call may be wrong. The CDR3 region is CASSIQGNEQFF. For the CDR3, the DNA is TGTGCCAGCAGCATTCAAGGGAATGAGCAGTTCTTC.